These 13 T cell receptor beta chains were all obtained from the same sample, sequenced in a study of blood T cell repertoires in COVID-19. Sequenced by immunoSEQ multiplex PCR; TCRdb stores in-frame clones only, minus some. The sample lists over 150,000 clones, around 90% occurring once. The sequenced sample consisted of peripheral blood. The receptors come from a man aged 50 or older who had recovered from COVID-19.

The V call is TRBV5-1, the J call TRBJ2-7; 7 nucleotides match TRBD2. This CDR3 comprises 15 residues. Looked up from germline, CDR1 is SGHRS and CDR2 is YFSETQ. Germline trimming cut 2 bases from V and 7 bases from J; bases unmatched to any gene: 12. The CDR3 spells CASSLEPGGRREQYF. The CDR3 DNA reads TGCGCCAGCAGCTTAGAGCCGGGAGGACGGAGGGAGCAGTACTTC.

V and J are TRBV19 and TRBJ1-4; D gene unclear. Between the trimmed V and J ends, which lost 1 base and 4 bases, there was a span of 7 bases. The V gene's germline CDR1 is LNHDA and CDR2 SQIVND (reference sequence). This CDR3 contains 14 residues. This CDR3 is CASSIVGSNEKLFF. In DNA form, the CDR3 reads TGTGCCAGTAGTATAGTCGGGAGTAATGAAAAACTGTTTTTT. The full variable domain, with the rest looked up from reference TRBV19 and TRBJ1-4, is DGGITQSPKYLFRKEGQNVTLSCEQNLNHDAMYWYRQDPGQGLRLIYYSQIVNDFQKGDIAEGYSVSREKKESFPLTVTSAQKNPTAFYLCASSIVGSNEKLFFGSGTQLSVL.

This chain links TRBV7-9 with TRBJ2-1; 8 bases agree with TRBD1. V lost 8 bases and J lost 5; bases outside the gene matches: 14. The CDR3 has 16 residues. Germline loops: CDR1 SEHNR, CDR2 FQNEAQ (reference sequence). CDR3 region: CASPSTVGQEDNEQFF. CDR3 nucleotide sequence: TGTGCCAGCCCCAGCACGGTGGGACAGGAGGACAATGAGCAGTTCTTC. Full variable domain (remainder filled in from reference TRBV7-9 and TRBJ2-1): DTGVSQNPRHKITKRGQNVTFRCDPISEHNRLYWYRQTLGQGPEFLTYFQNEAQLEKSRLLSDRFSAERPKGSFSTLEIQRTEQGDSAMYLCASPSTVGQEDNEQFFGPGTRLTVL.

V usage is TRBV18 and J usage is TRBJ1-4; D perhaps matches TRBD1 (5 bases). From germline, CDR1 is KGHSH and CDR2 LQKENI. The CDR3 has 16 amino acids. Trimming took off 3 bases at V and 2 bases at J, with 13 bases between the two ends. The CDR3 region is CASSPRTGGTNEKLFF. The CDR3 bases are TGTGCCAGCTCACCGCGAACTGGGGGGACTAATGAAAAACTGTTTTTT.

The genes are TRBV7-6 and TRBJ2-3; TRBD2 matches 7 bases. The length of the CDR3 is 15 residues. Germline V gene data show CDR1 as SGHVS and CDR2 as FNYEAQ. The trim removed 7 bases at V and 0 bases at J, leaving 7 bases unmatched. CDR3 region: CASIQGRASTDTQYF. The CDR3 coding sequence is TGTGCCAGCATCCAAGGGAGGGCCAGCACAGATACGCAGTATTTT.

The rearrangement links TRBV19 to TRBJ2-7; TRBD1 matches at 11 bases. There are 14 residues in the CDR3. Germline lookup yields CDR1 LNHDA and CDR2 SQIVND (reference sequence). Trimming cost V 4 bases and J 7 bases; bases outside gene matches: 6. The CDR3 DNA follows: TGTGCCAGTAGTACGGACAGGGGGCGCGGTGAGCAGTACTTC. Its translation is CASSTDRGRGEQYF.

This clone came up a few times. V usage is TRBV7-2 and J usage is TRBJ2-2; 12 bases are a match to TRBD2. The CDR3 runs 17 residues. Germline lookup yields CDR1 SGHTA and CDR2 FQGNSA. Losses at the gene ends were 4 bases for V and 8 bases for J; bases not matched to a gene: 11. The CDR3 loop is CASSSTGLAGTAGELFF. CDR3 sequence (DNA): TGTGCCAGCAGCTCCACTGGACTAGCGGGAACGGCAGGGGAGCTGTTTTTT.

The chain carries TRBV9 and TRBJ2-3, with TRBD1 as a possible D gene (5 bases). The CDR3 runs 14 residues. Per the germline V gene, CDR1 is SGDLS and CDR2 is YYNGEE. The V gene lost 4 bases and the J gene lost 0 bases, with 9 bases spanning the gap. CDR3 in amino acids: CASSPRQSTDTQYF. The CDR3 DNA reads TGTGCCAGCAGCCCCCGACAGAGCACAGATACGCAGTATTTT.

The rearrangement links TRBV2 to TRBJ2-7; D is unresolved. V dropped 4 bases and J dropped 1 base, with 5 bases sitting between them. CDR1 and CDR2 from the germline V gene are SNHLY and FYNNEI. This CDR3 comprises 12 residues. CDR3 amino acids: CASSGASYEQYF. In DNA, the CDR3 is TGTGCCAGCAGTGGGGCTTCCTACGAGCAGTACTTC. The full variable domain, rest sourced from reference TRBV2 and TRBJ2-7, is EPEVTQTPSHQVTQMGQEVILRCVPISNHLYFYWYRQILGQKVEFLVSFYNNEISEKSEIFDDQFSVERPDGSNFTLKIRSTKLEDSAMYFCASSGASYEQYFGPGTRLTVT.

The CDR3 here is CASSYAGLGTEAFF. CDR3 DNA sequence: TGTGCCAGCAGTTACGCAGGGCTCGGCACTGAAGCTTTCTTT. The rearrangement joins TRBV6-5 to TRBJ1-1, with a weak D call TRBD1 (5 bases). The CDR3 is 14 amino acids. Germline loops: CDR1 MNHEY, CDR2 SVGAGI. Deletions cut 2 bases from V and 4 bases from J, with 11 bases between.

The rearrangement uses TRBV24-1 and TRBJ2-2; no firm D call. V shed 4 bases and J shed 3 bases, with 5 bases lying between them. This CDR3 has 13 residues. CDR1 is KGHDR and CDR2 is SFDVKD in the germline V gene. In DNA form, the CDR3 reads TGTGCCACCAGTGACAGTCACACCGGGGAGCTGTTTTTT. It codes for CATSDSHTGELFF.

The CDR3 DNA reads as TGCGCCAGCAGCCAAGAGACGGGACTAGCGGGAGTAGCTACGCAGTATTTT. Encoded protein: CASSQETGLAGVATQYF. This chain uses TRBV4-3 with TRBJ2-3; TRBD2 matches 14 bases. The V and J ends lost 0 bases and 8 bases, in that order; junction bases with no gene match: 7. Germline assignment: CDR1 LGHNA and CDR2 YSLEER. CDR3 size: 17 residues.

The DNA of the CDR3 is TGTGCCAGTGGGGACAACGCCTACGAGCAGTACTTC. Its translation is CASGDNAYEQYF. The gene calls are TRBV25-1 and TRBJ2-7; D may be TRBD1 (6 bases). The V end was cut by 9 bases, the J end by 2 bases, with 11 bases between. Germline V gives CDR1 MGHDK, CDR2 SYGVNS. CDR3 length: 12 amino acids.